The following is a T cell receptor beta chain sequence with its context. The sample is drawn from a study of cytomegalovirus exposure and HLA in healthy donors. J gave up 6 bases and V 5 bases, and 6 bases lay outside the gene matches. Germline V gives CDR1 SGHRS, CDR2 YFSETQ. The CDR3 is 14 amino acids. 13 Jbeta primers and 60 Vbeta primers were used for the PCR. Here immunoSEQ multiplex PCR was the method, and the copy in TCRdb shows in-frame clones only, minus some. This table holds 110,000 to 150,000 clones, about 70% found once. Sequencing was performed on PBMCs. The sequence was collected from a man aged 18-30 years in good health and CMV-seronegative. The chain links TRBV5-1 to TRBJ1-2; 11 bases match TRBD1. Here the CDR3 reads CASSRDRGIHGYTF. The CDR3 coding sequence is TGCGCCAGCAGTCGGGACAGGGGGATTCATGGCTACACCTTC.